This T cell receptor (beta chain) was observed in a study of shared clonotypes between healthy human individuals. With regard to this clone: The identical CDR3 is also encoded by other nucleotide sequences in the sample.

Those who donated, Caucasian adults without exception, all lived in Nashville, Tennessee. The protocol was immunoSEQ multiplex PCR, while the TCRdb copy is restricted to in-frame clones and leaves out a portion. The data show around 2.3 million clones, with approximately 96% seen just once and less than 0.15% held by the top ten. Sample: naive CD4+ T cells sorted from blood. Subset: CD45RA+ positively selected. This clonotype was obtained from a man younger than 35 in good health.

Here the CDR3 DNA reads TGTGCCAGCAGTAGAACTAGGGCGGATACGCAGTATTTT. This codes for CASSRTRADTQYF. This chain links TRBV6-5 with TRBJ2-3, with a weak D call TRBD2 (5 bases). Germline assignment: CDR1 MNHEY and CDR2 SVGAGI. The CDR3 has 13 residues. Between the trimmed V and J ends, which lost 5 bases and 6 bases, there was a span of 12 bases.